This T cell receptor (beta chain) appears in the sequencing data of a study of cytomegalovirus exposure and HLA in healthy donors. PCR employed 60 Vbeta and 13 Jbeta primers. Libraries were prepared by immunoSEQ multiplex PCR; TCRdb keeps only in-frame clonotypes and omits some of them. Of roughly 80,000 clones in the sample, about four fifths were seen once. The CDR3 has 14 amino acids. V dropped 4 bases and J dropped 5; count of bases not matched to a gene: 7. CDR1 is SGHTA and CDR2 is FQGNSA in the germline V gene. Comments on this clone: As yet, its antigen is unknown.

Study-wide points: Rates of TCR association differed by HLA locus in a later analysis, with DRB1 highest and HLA-C lowest. TRBV6-2, TRBV6-3 and some other V segments were unresolvable in 87-base-pair reads.

V is TRBV7-2 and J is TRBJ2-5, with TRBD2 identical over 7 bases. The TCR comes from a man aged 35 to 55 in good health and CMV-seronegative. Sequencing was done on a sample of PBMCs. DNA for the CDR3: TGTGCCAGCAGCTCCAGCGGGGCGAGGGAGACCCAGTACTTC. Its translation: CASSSSGARETQYF.